This entry is about one T cell receptor (beta chain). The antigen remains undetermined. The data are from a study of cytomegalovirus exposure and HLA in healthy donors. Primers: 60 Vbeta forward and 13 Jbeta reverse. TCRdb keeps only in-frame clones here, not all; method: immunoSEQ multiplex PCR. This sample has some 150,000 clones; roughly four fifths occur once, and the top ten carry approximately 14%. This CDR3 is 17 amino acids long. CDR1 is MDHEN and CDR2 is SYDVKM in the germline V gene. J was trimmed by 5 bases and V by 6 bases; bases with no gene match: 14. Study results and caveats: Likely technical artifact: a cluster of highly shared sequence variants. When a later analysis was performed, an Asian-associated ancestry cluster reportedly had fewer N-insertions than the 666-donor mean. Earlier findings revealed that most TCR beta V segments proved productive either about 87% or about 30% of the time.

No record was made of this donor's CMV serostatus. The chain links TRBV28 to TRBJ2-3; TRBD2 aligns across 10 bases. Specimen: PBMCs. This sequence originates from a human donor in good health. The CDR3 loop is CASSHRGTSDFRDTQYF. In DNA, the CDR3 is TGTGCCAGCAGCCACAGGGGGACTAGCGACTTCCGAGATACGCAGTATTTT.